One and the same sample provided the 8 T cell receptor beta chains below, sequenced in a study of blood T cell repertoires in COVID-19. Sequencing used immunoSEQ multiplex PCR; TCRdb keeps in-frame clones, though not all of them. The sample lists tens of thousands of clones, about 90% seen once, with over 5% in the top ten. Sequenced: peripheral blood. The receptors originated from a man between 18 and 29 years old with COVID-19, enrolled during active disease.

This rearrangement joins TRBV24-1 to TRBJ1-1, with 8 bases lining up with TRBD1. This CDR3 spans 15 amino acids. V gave up 7 bases and J gave up 1 base; unmatched junction bases: 7. Germline-derived CDR1 and CDR2 are KGHDR and SFDVKD. CDR3 amino acids: CATRKDRGGNTEAFF. The CDR3 bases are TGTGCCACCAGGAAAGACAGGGGCGGGAACACTGAAGCTTTCTTT.

The genes are TRBV7-9 and TRBJ2-1; 9 nucleotides match TRBD2. The CDR3 is 14 residues long. Germline assignment: CDR1 SEHNR and CDR2 FQNEAQ (reference sequence). The J segment lost 9 bases and the V segment lost 7 bases, leaving 10 bases of the junction unmatched. The chain's CDR3 is CASTPRTSAFEQFF. CDR3 bases: TGTGCCAGCACCCCCCGGACTAGCGCGTTTGAGCAGTTCTTC.

This chain connects TRBV19 to TRBJ2-5; tentative D call: TRBD1 (7 bases). Trimming removed 6 bases from V and 3 bases from J, with 20 bases in between. CDR3 length: 16 residues. Germline V gene data show CDR1 as LNHDA and CDR2 as SQIVND (reference sequence). As DNA, the CDR3 is TGTGCCAGTAGCACATTGGAGGGGACAGTGGAAGAGACCCAGTACTTC. It is translated as CASSTLEGTVEETQYF.

The chain combines TRBV6-4 with TRBJ1-2; 7 bases are shared with TRBD1. The V gene's germline CDR1 is MRHNA and CDR2 SNTAGT. J gave up 8 bases and V 8 bases, and 8 bases lay outside the gene matches. The CDR3 length is 12 residues. The chain's CDR3 is CASSDRVGGYTF. The CDR3 coding sequence is TGTGCCAGCTCCGACAGGGTGGGAGGCTACACCTTC.

This clone came up once. The rearrangement joins TRBV5-1 to TRBJ2-5, with D maybe TRBD2 (6 bases). CDR3 length: 12 amino acids. Germline CDR1 and CDR2: SGHRS and YFSETQ. V lost 4 bases and J 5 bases, leaving 9 bases between the germline ends. Here the CDR3 DNA reads TGCGCCAGCAGCGCTGCGGGGGAGACCCAGTACTTC. Translating it yields CASSAAGETQYF.

This clone was recorded once. An end of the junction differs from the germline gene, which may be a read error. The gene calls are TRBV28 and TRBJ1-4; D call uncertain. Per germline, CDR1 MDHEN and CDR2 SYDVKM. This CDR3 region has 13 residues. CDR3 residues: CASIDTRHEKLLF. DNA for the CDR3: TGTGCCAGCATCGACACACGGCATGAAAAACTGCTTTTT.

This sequence joins TRBV27 and TRBJ2-5, with a weak D call TRBD2 (7 bases). Germline V CDR1 and CDR2: MNHEY, SMNVEV (reference sequence). This CDR3 spans 13 amino acids. V lost 5 bases, J lost 7 bases, and 14 bases lay in between. The CDR3 DNA reads as TGTGCCAGCAGTCTGACTAGGGGGGGGACCCAGTACTTC. Protein sequence: CASSLTRGGTQYF.

This sequence joins TRBV25-1 and TRBJ1-2, with D perhaps TRBD1 (5 bases). Trimming left V 1 base short and J 11 bases short, with 14 bases between. The CDR3 has 13 residues. Germline loops: CDR1 MGHDK, CDR2 SYGVNS. CDR3 in amino acids: CASSEWRQSGYTF. The DNA for the CDR3 is TGTGCCAGCAGTGAATGGCGGCAGTCAGGGTACACCTTC.